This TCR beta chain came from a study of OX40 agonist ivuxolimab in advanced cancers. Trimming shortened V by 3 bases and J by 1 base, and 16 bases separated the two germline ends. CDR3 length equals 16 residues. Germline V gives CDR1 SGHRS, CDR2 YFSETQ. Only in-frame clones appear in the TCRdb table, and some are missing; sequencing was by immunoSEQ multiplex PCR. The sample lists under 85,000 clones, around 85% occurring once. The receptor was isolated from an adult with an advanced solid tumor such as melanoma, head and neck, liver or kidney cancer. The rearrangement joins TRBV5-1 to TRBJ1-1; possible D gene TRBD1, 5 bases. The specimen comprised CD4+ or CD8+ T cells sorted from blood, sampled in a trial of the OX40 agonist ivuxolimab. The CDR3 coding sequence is TGCGCCAGCAGCTCGAACCCCGGGGGTGCGAACACTGAAGCTTTCTTT. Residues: CASSSNPGGANTEAFF.